The entry that follows covers one T cell receptor (beta chain) sequence. The junction differs from germline at one of its ends, possibly a read error. The data stem from a study of OX40 agonist ivuxolimab in advanced cancers. Study summary: Among those enrolled, mean age was about 63 years (range about 23 to 85) and 75% to 85% were male.

Germline CDR1 is LNHDA and CDR2 is SQIVND (reference sequence). This CDR3 has 17 amino acids. Measured with immunoSEQ multiplex PCR; TCRdb has only the in-frame clones, and not every one. The sample has 100,000 to 150,000 clones, approximately 94% seen once; the top ten hold more than 1%. The clonotype originates from an adult with an advanced solid tumor such as melanoma, head and neck, liver or kidney cancer. The starting material was CD4+ or CD8+ T cells sorted from blood, obtained in a trial of the OX40 agonist ivuxolimab. This chain connects TRBV19 to TRBJ2-4, with 9 bases lining up with TRBD2. The CDR3, as DNA: TGTGCCAGCAGTAGCCCCCTAGCGGGGTTAGCCAAAAACATTCAGTACTTC. Translation gives CASSSPLAGLAKNIQYF.